A selection of T cell receptor beta chains follows, all from one sample in a study of cytomegalovirus exposure and HLA in healthy donors. TCRdb's table, derived via immunoSEQ multiplex PCR, lists solely in-frame clones and lacks some. Among 120,000 or so clones listed, 79% were seen once. Sequencing was done on a sample of PBMCs. The receptor source for this set is a man between 18 and 29 years old in good health and CMV-seronegative. CDR3s include the opening cysteine and the closing phenylalanine or tryptophan. A D gene is named only where the DNA matches it firmly. A row's size may be missing; if present it is once, few, many or a size class.

CDR3 protein	CDR3 DNA	V gene	D gene	J gene	clone size
CATHQGPGNTIYF	TGTGCCACTCACCAGGGGCCTGGAAACACCATATATTTT	TRBV28	-	TRBJ1-3	once
CASSRAGPPEYEQYF	TGTGCCAGTAGTCGCGCTGGGCCCCCTGAATACGAGCAGTACTTC	TRBV19	-	TRBJ2-7	-
CASIPRFSGLQNEQFF	TGTGCCAGCATTCCCCGTTTTTCGGGACTACAGAATGAGCAGTTCTTC	TRBV27	TRBD2	TRBJ2-1	-
CASSPPLGDEQFF	TGTGCCAGCTCACCACCCCTAGGGGATGAGCAGTTCTTC	TRBV18	-	TRBJ2-1	-
CASSYRLATDTQYF	TGTGCCAGCAGCTACCGGCTAGCGACAGATACGCAGTATTTT	TRBV11-2	-	TRBJ2-3	-
CASRLRGDGELFF	TGCGCCAGCAGACTCCGGGGGGACGGGGAGCTGTTTTTT	TRBV5-1	TRBD2	TRBJ2-2	-
CASSSTGFDTEAFF	TGCGCCAGCAGCTCGACAGGGTTCGACACTGAAGCTTTCTTT	TRBV5-1	TRBD1	TRBJ1-1	-
CASSGQGVNTEAFF	TGCGCCAGCAGCGGACAGGGTGTGAACACTGAAGCTTTCTTT	TRBV5-1	TRBD1	TRBJ1-1	-
CASSQDKARGTIQYF	TGCGCCAGCAGCCAAGATAAGGCTAGGGGTACCATTCAGTACTTC	TRBV4-1	-	TRBJ2-4	-
CASSLTWGEPRNTGELFF	TGTGCCAGCAGTTTAACCTGGGGGGAGCCCCGGAACACCGGGGAGCTGTTTTTT	TRBV27	-	TRBJ2-2	-
CASSTQGARSNQPQHF	TGTGCCAGTAGTACCCAGGGGGCTAGGAGCAATCAGCCCCAGCATTTT	TRBV19	TRBD1	TRBJ1-5	-
CAISESHGAGQPQHF	TGTGCCATCAGTGAGTCTCATGGGGCAGGTCAGCCCCAGCATTTT	TRBV10-3	-	TRBJ1-5	-
CASSRDTEAFF	TGTGCCAGCAGCCGAGACACTGAAGCTTTCTTT	TRBV4-2	-	TRBJ1-1	-
CASRQGSYNEQFF	TGTGCCAGTAGACAGGGCTCCTACAATGAGCAGTTCTTC	TRBV6-5	TRBD1	TRBJ2-1	-
CASSELGGRGYEQYF	TGTGCCAGCAGTGAATTGGGCGGTCGAGGGTACGAGCAGTACTTC	TRBV25-1	-	TRBJ2-7	-
CASSWTSGSAIFLF	TGTGCCAGCAGTTGGACTAGCGGGAGCGCAATTTTCCTCTTC	TRBV6-1	TRBD2	TRBJ2-1	few
CASSVRDRESPLHF	TGTGCCAGCAGTGTCCGGGACAGGGAATCACCCCTCCACTTT	TRBV2	TRBD1	TRBJ1-6	-
CAWKRFQGLVSGANVLTF	TGTGCCTGGAAGCGATTCCAGGGGCTGGTCTCTGGGGCCAACGTCCTGACTTTC	TRBV30	-	TRBJ2-6	once
CASSLVNSNYGYTF	TGTGCCAGCAGTTTAGTGAACAGCAACTATGGCTACACCTTC	TRBV27	-	TRBJ1-2	-
CAWSLRGGGIREEQYF	TGTGCCTGGAGCCTACGTGGGGGGGGGATCAGAGAGGAGCAGTACTTC	TRBV30	TRBD2	TRBJ2-7	-
CASSSPGTTEETQYF	TGTGCCAGCAGCTCGCCCGGGACTACCGAAGAGACCCAGTACTTC	TRBV27	TRBD2	TRBJ2-5	-
CASSLDRAKNEQFF	TGTGCCAGCAGCTTAGACAGGGCTAAGAATGAGCAGTTCTTC	TRBV7-8	-	TRBJ2-1	-
CASSLLLQANTYEQYF	TGTGCCAGCAGCTTGCTACTGCAAGCGAATACCTACGAGCAGTACTTC	TRBV5-4	-	TRBJ2-7	-
CSAVIGGADTF	TGCAGTGCTGTTATAGGGGGCGCCGACACCTTC	TRBV20-1	TRBD1	TRBJ1-2	-
CASSSDGGTEAFF	TGCGCCAGCAGCTCTGATGGCGGCACTGAAGCTTTCTTT	TRBV5-1	-	TRBJ1-1	few
CASSYLGPNYNSPLHF	TGTGCCAGCAGTTACTTGGGCCCCAACTATAATTCACCCCTCCACTTT	TRBV6-5	-	TRBJ1-6	-
CASSTGQGNTEAFF	TGTGCCAGCAGCACGGGACAGGGGAACACTGAAGCTTTCTTT	TRBV7-8	TRBD1	TRBJ1-1	-
CASSHKQPLQEVRDYGYTF	TGTGCCAGCAGCCATAAACAACCACTACAGGAAGTTCGGGACTATGGCTACACCTTC	TRBV7-2	-	TRBJ1-2	-